These 7 T cell receptor beta chains share one sample of origin, sequenced in a study of identical twins. TCRdb reprocessed the 5' RACE reads with MiXCR, giving one entry per CDR3 protein. The sample lists approximately 630,000 distinct CDR3 sequences; roughly 7.1% were seen once. The data also belong to a second study, concerning yellow fever vaccine responses in identical twins.

Sequenced material: PBMCs. The receptors originated from a woman aged 18-29 years in good health.

In its sample, this clonotype was seen many times. The genes are TRBV6-4 and TRBJ2-3; TRBD2 is a possible D gene (6 bases). In germline, CDR1 is MRHNA, CDR2 SNTAGT. CDR3 length: 15 residues. The V gene lost 2 bases and the J gene lost 5 bases, with 14 bases spanning the gap. CDR3 bases: TGTGCCAGCAGTGACACGGGAGATGCGATAGATACGCAGTATTTT. Protein: CASSDTGDAIDTQYF.

J is TRBJ2-3 and V is TRBV2; 8 bases agree with TRBD2. This CDR3 region has 15 residues. In germline, CDR1 is SNHLY, CDR2 FYNNEI. V was pared by 4 bases and J by 5 bases, with 8 bases of the junction left unmatched. The CDR3 sequence: CASSAQSGSRDTQYF. The CDR3 DNA sequence: TGTGCCAGCAGTGCACAAAGCGGGAGTAGAGATACGCAGTATTTT. The variable domain in full, with the rest retrieved from reference TRBV2 and TRBJ2-3, is EPEVTQTPSHQVTQMGQEVILRCVPISNHLYFYWYRQILGQKVEFLVSFYNNEISEKSEIFDDQFSVERPDGSNFTLKIRSTKLEDSAMYFCASSAQSGSRDTQYFGPGTRLTVL.

In this sample, this clonotype turned up many times. V is TRBV3-1 and J is TRBJ2-7, with D uncertain. Germline values: CDR1 LGHDT, CDR2 YNNKEL (reference sequence). The CDR3 totals 14 residues. Trimming removed 1 base at V and 4 bases at J, with 11 bases between. CDR3 nucleotides: TGTGCCAGCAGCCAAGCGATATTTGGGTACGAGCAGTACTTC. This codes for CASSQAIFGYEQYF.

This clonotype was seen many times. The chain carries TRBV28 and TRBJ1-1; no definite D call. Trimming removed 7 bases at V and 1 base at J, with 4 bases between. CDR1 is MDHEN and CDR2 is SYDVKM in the germline V gene. The CDR3 contains 11 residues. The CDR3 DNA reads TGTGCCAGCATTAGGAACACTGAAGCTTTCTTT. Residues: CASIRNTEAFF.

This clonotype was found many times. V gene TRBV20-1 combines with J gene TRBJ2-1, with 10 bases that match TRBD2. Unmatched junction bases numbered 1, after V lost 2 bases and J lost 0 bases. The CDR3 consists of 15 residues. Germline loops: CDR1 DFQATT, CDR2 SNEGSKA (reference sequence). Here the CDR3 DNA reads TGCAGTGCTAGATCTAGCGGGAGCTCCTACAATGAGCAGTTCTTC. It yields the protein CSARSSGSSYNEQFF.

The chain carries TRBV2 and TRBJ2-7; 12 nucleotides agree with TRBD1. V lost 6 bases and J lost 5; bases outside the gene matches: 5. Germline V gene sequence: CDR1 SNHLY, CDR2 FYNNEI. The CDR3 covers 14 residues. CDR3 sequence: CASRTGTGGDEQYV. The DNA for the CDR3 is TGTGCCAGCAGAACCGGGACAGGGGGCGACGAGCAGTACGTC.

There are many counts of this clonotype. J is TRBJ2-1 and V is TRBV3-1, with D tentatively TRBD1 (6 bases). Germline V gene lookup returns CDR1 LGHDT and CDR2 YNNKEL (reference sequence). Deletions cut 4 bases from V and 6 bases from J, with 10 bases between. There are 13 residues in the CDR3. CDR3 in DNA: TGTGCCAGCAGCCTCAGGGGTGGCAATGAGCAGTTCTTC. It codes for CASSLRGGNEQFF.